This TCR beta chain was sequenced in a study of long-term antiretroviral therapy in people with HIV. Note on this clone: Its target is unknown.

Post-ART PBMC samples numbered at least two per donor, and pre-ART ones at least one. The samples comprised about 0.85-11 million cryopreserved PBMC ahead of DNA extraction. The CDR3 contains 14 residues. The V end lost 1 base, the J end lost 8 bases, and 15 bases lay between the germline ends. Germline-derived CDR1 and CDR2 are GTSNPN and SVGIG (reference sequence). Study results and caveats: Collection of the blood took place between about 2003 and 2017. The ART regimens in use then may have been less effective than current ones.

Samples were assayed with immunoSEQ v3.0 at survey level. The method was immunoSEQ multiplex PCR; TCRdb's version includes in-frame clones alone and lacks a portion of them. The table lists 15,000 to 20,000 clones, about 80% of them singletons, with more than 7% in the top ten. This clonotype was obtained from a man in his late teens or twenties with HIV. The chain is built from TRBV30 and TRBJ2-1; D might be TRBD2 (6 bases). Sequences were derived from unsorted PBMCs, sampled 0.1 years after starting antiretroviral therapy. The CDR3 DNA sequence: TGTGCCTGGAGTGCGGACGGGACTGGGTATGAGCAGTTCTTC. It translates to CAWSADGTGYEQFF.